A single sample gave rise to the 20 T cell receptor beta chains below, sequenced in a study of T cells in women clearing cervical HPV infection. Assay: immunoSEQ multiplex PCR; the TCRdb copy retains only in-frame clones and omits some. The table gives around 20,000 clones; the top ten clones make up 5% of it. Sample: blood buffy coat. The source is a woman aged 18-69 years with a cervical HPV16 infection that either progressed to CIN3+ or cleared (not recorded which).

Regarding this clone: The CDR3 is cut off 3 residues early in the read; its end comes from the germline J gene. This sequence joins TRBV7-9 and TRBJ1-2, with D maybe TRBD1 (5 bases). The CDR3 is 15 amino acids. Germline-derived CDR1 and CDR2 are SEHNR and FQNEAQ (reference sequence). The CDR3 protein is CASSFSGGNDNDYTF. Incomplete CDR3 DNA: TGTGCCAGCAGCTTTAGCGGGGGGAATGACAATGAC.

Of note for this clone: Sequencing ends 3 residues short of the CDR3 end; the germline J gene provides the rest. The J gene is TRBJ2-2, the V gene TRBV20-1, with 11 bases that match TRBD2. Germline lookup yields CDR1 DFQATT and CDR2 SNEGSKA (reference sequence). Unmatched junction bases numbered 8, after V lost 5 bases and J lost 0 bases. The CDR3 spans 17 residues. The sequenced part of the CDR3 DNA is TGCAGTGCTCCTAGACTAGCGGGGAATGCGAACACCGGGGAG. This encodes CSAPRLAGNANTGE. The CDR3 as a whole reads CSAPRLAGNANTGELFF.

As regards this clone: The read halts 3 residues ahead of the CDR3 end, with the missing end drawn from the germline J gene. This rearrangement joins TRBV11-1 to TRBJ1-6; D gene ambiguous. Trimming took off 5 bases at V and 7 bases at J, with 15 bases between the two ends. Germline V gives CDR1 SGHAT, CDR2 FQDESV (reference sequence). CDR3 length equals 15 residues. The CDR3 reads CASSRRAGGNSPLHF. CDR3 bases read: TGTGCCAGCAGCCGCCGCGCAGGAGGGAATTCACCC.

To note about this clone: The read finishes 3 residues shy of the CDR3 end, and the germline J gene is used to complete it. The chain has TRBV24-1 and TRBJ1-5, with a tentative D call TRBD1 (6 bases). The CDR3 is 14 amino acids. Germline CDR1 KGHDR, CDR2 SFDVKD. Trimming stripped 3 bases from V and 9 bases from J, with 14 bases between. This CDR3 is CATSDRDNLVPQHF. CDR3 bases read: TGTGCCACCAGTGATCGGGACAACCTGGTGCCC.

Concerning this clone itself: The sequence runs out 3 residues before the end of the CDR3; the remainder is reconstructed from the germline J gene. The J gene is TRBJ1-2, the V gene TRBV2; 7 bases agree with TRBD1. The CDR3 runs 16 residues. The junction had 10 bases not matched to a gene; V was cut back by 0 bases and J by 6 bases. Germline V lookup: CDR1 SNHLY, CDR2 FYNNEI. Partial CDR3 DNA: TGTGCCAGCAGTGAAGCACCCAGACAGGGCACGGATGGC. Its translation is CASSEAPRQGTDG. The full CDR3 is CASSEAPRQGTDGYTF.

Concerning this clone itself: The read terminates 3 residues ahead of where the CDR3 ends, so the germline J gene completes it. This chain links TRBV2 with TRBJ1-2; a possible D gene is TRBD1 (6 bases). V lost 1 base to trimming and J lost 0 bases, with 9 bases between them. Germline V gives CDR1 SNHLY, CDR2 FYNNEI. The CDR3 is 15 amino acids. Incomplete CDR3 DNA: TGTGCCAGCAGTGAAGAAGGGGGGGCTAACTATGGC. It is translated as CASSEEGGANYG. In full, the CDR3 is CASSEEGGANYGYTF.

A note on this clone: The read gets to within 3 residues of the CDR3 end, and the germline J gene fills in the rest. V is TRBV20-1 and J is TRBJ1-6; no reliable D call. With 3 bases removed from V and 0 bases from J, the gap between germline ends came to 9 bases. Germline CDR1 reads DFQATT; CDR2 reads SNEGSKA (reference sequence). The CDR3 covers 15 residues. CDR3 bases read: TGCAGTGCTAGTCCCAGGAGCTCCTATAATTCACCC. Protein sequence: CSASPRSSYNSP. The full CDR3 sequence reads CSASPRSSYNSPLHF.

The sequenced CDR3 bases are TGTGCCAGCAGTGACTACAGGGGGGCACATGGC. Its translation is CASSDYRGAHG. The whole CDR3 region reads CASSDYRGAHGYTF. The gene calls are TRBV2 and TRBJ1-2; 8 bases align to TRBD1. The read halts 3 residues ahead of the CDR3 end, with the missing end drawn from the germline J gene. Germline CDR1 and CDR2: SNHLY and FYNNEI. Unmatched junction bases numbered 6, after V lost 3 bases and J lost 6 bases. CDR3 length: 14 amino acids. Complete variable domain (other parts from reference TRBV2 and TRBJ1-2): EPEVTQTPSHQVTQMGQEVILRCVPISNHLYFYWYRQILGQKVEFLVSFYNNEISEKSEIFDDQFSVERPDGSNFTLKIRSTKLEDSAMYFCASSDYRGAHGYTFGSGTRLTVV.

In regard to this clone: The read finishes 3 residues shy of the CDR3 end, and the germline J gene is used to complete it. The rearrangement uses TRBV5-1 and TRBJ2-5, with D perhaps matching TRBD1 (5 bases). V was clipped by 0 bases and J by 2 bases, with 11 bases between them. Germline CDR1 reads SGHRS; CDR2 reads YFSETQ. The CDR3 totals 15 residues. The CDR3: CASSLAGRAQETQYF. The sequenced CDR3 bases are TGCGCCAGCAGCTTGGCAGGCAGGGCACAAGAGACC.

Turning to this clone: The read comes to an end 3 residues before the CDR3 does, leaving the germline J gene to fill in the end. This chain links TRBV7-2 with TRBJ1-2, with D hard to call. V lost 1 base to trimming and J lost 0 bases, with 9 bases between them. The CDR3 contains 15 residues. Germline CDR1 reads SGHTA; CDR2 reads FQGNSA. The CDR3 bases that were read are TGTGCCAGCAGCTTAGGACACAAAGCTAACTATGGC. Encoded protein: CASSLGHKANYG. Given in full, the CDR3 is CASSLGHKANYGYTF.

In the case of this clone: The CDR3 end lies 3 residues beyond the end of the read and is filled in from the germline J gene. The V call is TRBV12-3 or TRBV12-4, the J call TRBJ2-5; 10 positions match TRBD2. V was pared by 5 bases and J by 0 bases, with 6 bases of the junction left unmatched. The CDR3 is 16 residues long. Incomplete CDR3 DNA: TGTGCCAGCAGTCGTACTAGCGGGGCATACCAAGAGACC. Translating it yields CASSRTSGAYQET. The entire CDR3 is CASSRTSGAYQETQYF.

Worth noting for this clone: The observed sequence ends 3 residues before the CDR3 terminus, with the missing tail filled in from the germline J gene. The V call is TRBV4-2, the J call TRBJ2-2; D possibly corresponds to TRBD1 (5 bases). The CDR3 has 14 amino acids. Deletions cut 4 bases from V and 3 bases from J, with 9 bases between. The germline V gene has CDR1 LGHNA and CDR2 YNFKEQ. This CDR3 reads CASSRGRYTGELFF. The sequenced CDR3 bases are TGTGCCAGCAGCCGGGGCAGGTACACCGGGGAG.

Worth noting for this clone: Coverage ceases 3 residues before the CDR3 finishes, and the germline J gene fills in the end. The rearrangement joins TRBV19 to TRBJ2-5, with a possible D match to TRBD1 (5 bases). The germline CDR1 and CDR2 sequences are LNHDA and SQIVND (reference sequence). There are 16 residues in the CDR3. Trimming took off 6 bases at V and 5 bases at J, with 22 bases between the two ends. CDR3 DNA (partial): TGTGCCAGTAGCCAACTCCTCGCTATCCACAGGGAGACC. Its protein is CASSQLLAIHRET. The full CDR3 reads CASSQLLAIHRETQYF.

Turning to this clone: Read sequence stops 3 residues before the CDR3 end, and the germline J gene provides the missing end. The rearrangement uses TRBV30 and TRBJ2-5; 8 bases agree with TRBD1. Germline V CDR1 and CDR2: GTSNPN, SVGIG (reference sequence). The CDR3 extends over 15 amino acids. Trimming cost V 5 bases and J 5 bases; bases outside gene matches: 13. CDR3 DNA, as far as it was read: TGTGCCTGGGTTAACGGGGCAGGGGGCAGCGAGACC. As protein: CAWVNGAGGSET. The whole CDR3 sequence is CAWVNGAGGSETQYF.

On this clone: The DNA ends 3 residues before the CDR3 does, and the rest of the CDR3 is filled in from the germline J gene. The chain employs TRBV4-2 and TRBJ1-4; D call uncertain. V was cut by 1 base and J by 1 base, with 7 bases left in between. Looked up from germline, CDR1 is LGHNA and CDR2 is YNFKEQ. This CDR3 has 15 amino acids. Here the CDR3 reads CASSQVRGTNEKLFF. Partial CDR3 DNA: TGTGCCAGCAGCCAAGTCCGAGGAACTAATGAAAAA.

Concerning this clone: The CDR3 end is not reached by the read, which stops 3 residues before it; the germline J gene fills it in. This sequence joins TRBV7-9 and TRBJ2-2, with D uncertain. CDR1 is SEHNR, CDR2 FQNEAQ, per germline (reference sequence). V was pared by 5 bases and J by 2 bases, with 6 bases between. CDR3 length: 13 residues. The sequenced CDR3 bases are TGTGCCAGCAGCCCCTTCAACACCGGGGAG. Translating it yields CASSPFNTGE. The CDR3 in full is CASSPFNTGELFF.

About this clone itself: A junction end diverges from the germline sequence, so it may reflect a read error. Read data end 3 residues before the CDR3 end; the end is taken from the germline J gene. The chain uses TRBV19 and TRBJ1-2; TRBD1 aligns across 9 bases. CDR1 and CDR2 from the germline V gene are LNHDA and SQIVND (reference sequence). This CDR3 region has 14 residues. The covered CDR3 bases are TGTGCCAGCAGTACAGGGGGCTTTGTGAGTACC. As protein: CASSTGGFVST. The full CDR3 reads CASSTGGFVSTYTF.

A note on this clone: The read terminates 3 residues ahead of where the CDR3 ends, so the germline J gene completes it. The V call is TRBV7-2, the J call TRBJ2-5; TRBD2 agrees at 9 bases. After removal of 1 base from V and 5 bases from J, the junction contained 5 bases not matched to a gene. The germline V gene encodes CDR1 SGHTA and CDR2 FQGNSA. The CDR3 loop spans 15 amino acids. The CDR3 sequence is CASSLGGGETETQYF. The covered CDR3 bases are TGTGCCAGCAGCTTAGGCGGGGGGGAGACGGAGACC.

On this clone: From the germline J gene comes the end of the CDR3, since the read stops 3 residues before it. This chain joins TRBV12-3 or TRBV12-4 and TRBJ2-7; TRBD2 agrees at 16 bases. Unmatched junction bases numbered 6, after V lost 5 bases and J lost 2 bases. CDR3 length: 17 amino acids. CDR3 DNA, as far as it was read: TGTGCCAGCAGTGCATCCGGGACTAGCGGGGGGGCCTACGAG. This encodes CASSASGTSGGAYE. In full, the CDR3 is CASSASGTSGGAYEQYF.

With respect to this clone: The CDR3 end falls 3 residues outside the read, so it is completed with the germline J gene. J is TRBJ2-7 and V is TRBV29-1, with 8 bases fitting TRBD2. The ends lost 5 bases at V and 6 bases at J; junction bases unmatched: 12. Germline loops: CDR1 SQVTM, CDR2 ANQGSEA. The CDR3 contains 14 residues. CDR3 amino acids: CSVRISGGVREQYF. Incomplete CDR3 DNA: TGCAGCGTTCGCATTTCCGGGGGGGTGCGCGAG.